This T cell receptor beta chain was profiled in a study of graft-versus-host responses after intestinal transplantation. Study in general: Grafts were multivisceral, liver-intestinal, or isolated intestinal.

Germline V gene sequence: CDR1 MDHEN, CDR2 SYDVKM. CDR3 length: 14 residues. V gave up 4 bases and J gave up 6 bases; unmatched junction bases: 5. Whole-study findings and limits: Early post-transplant HvG declines tracked with peak circulating GvH clone levels. There were GvH clones found in recipient marrow, and some of them appeared first in ileum or blood. Graft-donor T cell macrochimerism coincided with high graft-versus-host to host-versus-graft clonal ratios in allografts.

Generated by immunoSEQ multiplex PCR, the TCRdb table keeps only in-frame clones and is missing some. The table has 78,000 or so clones, 87% seen once; the top ten hold roughly 7.3%. Points on this clone: Its matching antigen is unknown.

The clonotype was recovered from a human donor who was the organ donor for an intestinal transplant. The chain is built from TRBV28 and TRBJ2-2; 7 positions agree with TRBD1. This material consisted of unstimulated CD8+ T cells sorted from spleen or lymph node cells, taken before transplant. The CDR3 sequence is CASSWGTASGELFF. In DNA form, the CDR3 reads TGTGCCAGCAGTTGGGGGACAGCTTCCGGGGAGCTGTTTTTT.